This record covers a single TCR beta chain. Its antigen is still unknown. The CDR3 extends 3 residues past the end of the read, so its final part is completed from the germline J gene. Trimming removed 7 bases from V and 8 bases from J, with 14 bases in between. The CDR3 runs to 13 residues. Germline CDR1 and CDR2: SEHNR and FQNEAQ (reference sequence). immunoSEQ multiplex PCR used an average of around 1,200 ng genomic DNA. Using immunoSEQ multiplex PCR, the repertoire was profiled, and TCRdb retains in-frame clones only, with some absent. This sample's table reports about 41,000 clones. This specimen comes from a study of T cells in women clearing cervical HPV infection. Across the study: Cases' blood sampling followed lesion detection by median roughly 150 days (90 to 200).

Study outcomes and limitations: Cases and controls were distinguished at AUC 0.83 by richness and V genes.

V is TRBV7-9 and J is TRBJ1-4; D is possibly TRBD1 (5 bases). This clonotype was sampled from a woman aged 18 to 75 with a cervical HPV16 infection that either progressed to CIN3+ or cleared (not recorded which). Material for sequencing was blood buffy coat. The chain's CDR3 is CASKGTAGEKLFF. Incomplete CDR3 DNA: TGTGCCAGCAAAGGGACTGCGGGAGAAAAA.